Listed below are T cell receptor beta chains from one sample, sequenced in a study of shared clonotypes between healthy human individuals. Clones were read by immunoSEQ multiplex PCR, and TCRdb kept only the in-frame ones, dropping some. This table holds some 2 million clones, about 95% found once. Material for sequencing was naive CD8+ T cells sorted from blood. Receptor source: a man between 18 and 35 years old in good health. Each CDR3 is given with its conserved first and last residue. Each record gives: V gene, clone size, D gene, J gene, CDR3 DNA, CDR3 protein. A D gene is named only where the DNA matches it firmly. Clone size is shown for a subset of rows, as once, few, many or a class of expanded clone.

>TRBV2|-|-|TRBJ2-7
TGTGCCAGCAGTATGGGACCGACCTACGAGCAGTACTTC
CASSMGPTYEQYF
>TRBV2|-|-|TRBJ2-7
TGTGCCAGCAGTGAATACACCTCCTACGAGCAGTACTTC
CASSEYTSYEQYF
>TRBV9|once|TRBD1|TRBJ1-1
TGTGCCAGCAGCGAGAGGACAGGCGCCGAAGCTTTCTTT
CASSERTGAEAFF
>TRBV27|-|TRBD2|TRBJ2-3
TGTGCCAGCAGTGCGTGGTCGGGGGGATCCACAGATACGCAGTATTTT
CASSAWSGGSTDTQYF
>TRBV2|-|TRBD1|TRBJ2-2
TGTGCCAGCAGCCAATGGGGACAGAGCACCGGGGAGCTGTTTTTT
CASSQWGQSTGELFF
>TRBV5-6|-|TRBD1|TRBJ2-7
TGTGCCAGCAGCTTGTGGGGGACAGAGTACGAGCAGTACTTC
CASSLWGTEYEQYF
>TRBV19|-|TRBD1|TRBJ2-7
TGTGCCAGTAGTATTACAGGGGATTCCTACGAGCAGTACTTC
CASSITGDSYEQYF
>TRBV13|-|-|TRBJ1-2
TGTGCCAGCAGCCCGGGGGGGTATGGCTACACCTTC
CASSPGGYGYTF
>TRBV6-5|once|-|TRBJ2-7
TGTGCCAGCAGTTATCTTGACGGGAGCGCCTACGAGCAGTACTTC
CASSYLDGSAYEQYF
>TRBV25-1|-|-|TRBJ2-7
TGTGCCAGCAGTCCCTCAAACGAGCAGTACTTC
CASSPSNEQYF
>TRBV6-1|-|-|TRBJ1-1
TGTGCCAGCAGTTCTGGGGGAGGATGGAACACTGAAGCTTTCTTT
CASSSGGGWNTEAFF
>TRBV28|-|-|TRBJ2-3
TGTGCCAGCAGTTTGGGGGCAGGCAGTTCCACAGATACGCAGTATTTT
CASSLGAGSSTDTQYF
>TRBV4-3|-|-|TRBJ1-3
TGCGCCAGCAGCCCTTACTCCGGGTTCTCTGGAAACACCATATATTTT
CASSPYSGFSGNTIYF
>TRBV4-1|-|TRBD2|TRBJ2-3
TGCGCCAGCAGCCAAGGGGCGGGACTAAACACAGATACGCAGTATTTT
CASSQGAGLNTDTQYF
>TRBV4-1|-|-|TRBJ2-2
TGCGCCAGCAGCCAAGGCGAGACAGGACCGAACACCGGGGAGCTGTTTTTT
CASSQGETGPNTGELFF
>TRBV19|-|-|TRBJ2-7
TGTGCCAGTAGTATAGTGGGGGTGTCCTACGAGCAGTACTTC
CASSIVGVSYEQYF
>TRBV27|-|TRBD1|TRBJ2-3
TGTGCCAGCACCACCGGGACAGGGGGAAGCACAGATACGCAGTATTTT
CASTTGTGGSTDTQYF
>TRBV5-1|-|-|TRBJ1-2
TGCGCCAGCAGCTTGGAGACGGGAAGCTATGGCTACACCTTC
CASSLETGSYGYTF
>TRBV9|once|-|TRBJ2-3
TGTGCCAGCAGCACAGGCGATACGCAGTATTTT
CASSTGDTQYF
>TRBV18|-|TRBD1|TRBJ1-2
TGTGCCAGCTCACCCGGGACAGGGGAACACACCTTC
CASSPGTGEHTF
>TRBV27|-|TRBD1|TRBJ1-4
TGTGCCAGCAGTTCAGGGGGCACTAATGAAAAACTGTTTTTT
CASSSGGTNEKLFF
>TRBV10-3|-|-|TRBJ2-1
TGTGCCATCAGTCCGGACACCCAATATGACAATGAGCAGTTCTTC
CAISPDTQYDNEQFF
>TRBV6-5|-|-|TRBJ1-2
TGTGCCAGCAGTTACTCTGCTGGGGGTGGGGATGGCTACACCTTC
CASSYSAGGGDGYTF
>TRBV5-1|-|-|TRBJ2-5
TGCGCCAGCAGCCCGGGGACACTCCACCGAGAGACCCAGTACTTC
CASSPGTLHRETQYF
>TRBV25-1|-|-|TRBJ2-5
TGTGCCAGCAGTCAATTACTGAAAGAGACCCAGTACTTC
CASSQLLKETQYF
>TRBV30|-|-|TRBJ2-3
TGTGCCTGGGGGACTCCGGCGGACTCAGATACGCAGTATTTT
CAWGTPADSDTQYF
>TRBV5-4|-|TRBD1|TRBJ2-7
TGTGCCAGCAGGGAGGGACAGGGGTACGAGCAGTACTTC
CASREGQGYEQYF
>TRBV5-1|-|-|TRBJ1-4
TGCGCCAGCAGCCCTCGGTCGGGACTTAATGAAAAACTGTTTTTT
CASSPRSGLNEKLFF
>TRBV27|-|-|TRBJ2-6
TGTGCCACATCCCTGGGGTCTGGGGCCAACGTCCTGACTTTC
CATSLGSGANVLTF
>TRBV2|-|-|TRBJ1-1
TGTGCCAGCGGGGAGTGGGCCCGGAACACTGAAGCTTTCTTT
CASGEWARNTEAFF
>TRBV10-2|once|TRBD1|TRBJ2-7
TGCGCCAGCAGTGAATCCGGGACAGGGTTCTACGAGCAGTACTTC
CASSESGTGFYEQYF
>TRBV7-9|-|-|TRBJ1-5
TGTGCCAGCAGCGGCGGGGGGACGGCTTATAGCAATCAGCCCCAGCATTTT
CASSGGGTAYSNQPQHF
>TRBV7-8|-|-|TRBJ2-1
TGTGCCAGCAGCTTAAGGACTGCAAATGAGCAGTTCTTC
CASSLRTANEQFF
>TRBV27|-|-|TRBJ1-2
TGTGCCAGCAGTTTATCTGCCGGGGCCGCGTATGGCTACACCTTC
CASSLSAGAAYGYTF
>TRBV5-6|-|-|TRBJ1-2
TGTGCCAGCAGCTCGAGCAGGGACGTTTATGGCTACACCTTC
CASSSSRDVYGYTF
>TRBV11-2|-|TRBD1|TRBJ1-1
TGTGCCAGCAGCGTAATGACAGGGGTCGTGAACACTGAAGCTTTCTTT
CASSVMTGVVNTEAFF
>TRBV19|-|TRBD1|TRBJ1-4
TGTGCCAGTAGTATAGTCTTCGGGACAGGGGGCGACAATCCAACTAATGAAAAACTGTTTTTT
CASSIVFGTGGDNPTNEKLFF
>TRBV9|-|-|TRBJ2-5
TGTGCCAGCAGCGCCGGGGACTCCGCGGGAGAGACCCAGTACTTC
CASSAGDSAGETQYF
>TRBV6-6|-|TRBD1|TRBJ2-7
TGTGCCAGCAGTTACTCAAAGGGGGCTCAATACGAGCAGTACTTC
CASSYSKGAQYEQYF
>TRBV2|-|-|TRBJ2-7
TGTGCCAGCAGAGACGGGGACGACTACGAGCAGTACTTC
CASRDGDDYEQYF
>TRBV6-6|-|-|TRBJ2-5
TGTGCCAGCAGTTACGTCAACCAAGAGACCCAGTACTTC
CASSYVNQETQYF
>TRBV7-8|once|-|TRBJ2-3
TGTGCCAGCATTGGACGGGAGAGCACAGATACGCAGTATTTT
CASIGRESTDTQYF
>TRBV28|-|-|TRBJ2-7
TGTGCCAGCAGTCCTGTCGCCTACGAGCAGTACTTC
CASSPVAYEQYF
>TRBV5-4|-|TRBD1|TRBJ1-1
TGTGCCAGCAGCTGGGGACAGGGGGCATGGAACACTGAAGCTTTCTTT
CASSWGQGAWNTEAFF
>TRBV4-3|-|TRBD2|TRBJ2-3
TGCGCCAGCAGCCCCCTAGCTAGCGGCCGAGACACAGATACGCAGTATTTT
CASSPLASGRDTDTQYF
>TRBV11-2|-|-|TRBJ2-5
TGTGCCAGCAGCTTAGCCTGGGGCCCTCAAGAGACCCAGTACTTC
CASSLAWGPQETQYF
>TRBV28|-|-|TRBJ1-1
TGTGCCAGCAGCCTTGTAGGCGGGACTCTGAACACTGAAGCTTTCTTT
CASSLVGGTLNTEAFF
>TRBV7-9|-|-|TRBJ2-3
TGTGCCAGCAGGCCGATGCTAGCGACCATGAGCACAGATACGCAGTATTTT
CASRPMLATMSTDTQYF
>TRBV6-1|-|TRBD1|TRBJ2-7
TGTGCCAGCAGACTCCGGGACAGTGTGGGGTACGAGCAGTACTTC
CASRLRDSVGYEQYF
>TRBV11-1|-|-|TRBJ2-1
TGTGCCAGCAGCTTAGCAGACAATGAGCAGTTCTTC
CASSLADNEQFF
>TRBV2|once|TRBD1|TRBJ1-2
TGTGCCAGCAGAGACGGGACAGGGAACTATGGCTACACCTTC
CASRDGTGNYGYTF
>TRBV27|once|-|TRBJ2-7
TGTGCCAGCAGTCACCCCGCCGAGGGAGTGAGCAACGAGCAGTACTTC
CASSHPAEGVSNEQYF
>TRBV6-5|-|-|TRBJ2-3
TGTGCCAGCAGTTACGTGACAGGGAGGGCAGATACGCAGTATTTT
CASSYVTGRADTQYF
>TRBV7-9|-|-|TRBJ1-4
TGTGCCAGCAGCCTAGCGTTGGGGGTTTCGGATGAAAAACTGTTTTTT
CASSLALGVSDEKLFF
>TRBV27|-|TRBD2|TRBJ2-1
TGTGCCAGCGACACCCTCCGCGGGAGTTGGGATGAGCAGTTCTTC
CASDTLRGSWDEQFF